This T cell receptor (beta chain) was recorded in a study of blood T cell repertoires in COVID-19 (dated by TCRdb to 2020 to 2022). Notes on the research overall: Collaborator samples came from the United States, Italy and Spain and covered acute and convalescent phases of COVID-19. The dataset comprised deeply sampled blood TCRbeta repertoires from subjects exposed to, actively infected with, or recovered from COVID-19. The material from the prospective study consisted of cDNA or gDNA derived from T cells, B-cell-depleted T cells, or PBMCs. The samples were drawn from the first 160 participants of the ongoing ImmuneRACE study and from over 950 subjects provided by 6 global collaborators. A de-identified subject ID, COVID-19 status, age in years and sex were almost always included in the sample metadata. Where HLA class I and class II types were available, the types were taken from metadata supplied by the sample provider, not from assay-based typing. The repertoires were released in a freely available public database meant as a resource for research on the immune response to SARS-CoV-2. Points the paper makes about the study in general: The quantity of clinical and demographic metadata differed by source and by participant and was supplied without curation.

The CDR3, cysteine through phenylalanine, is 12 amino acids long. The DNA shown is the 36-base CDR3, in frame from base 1. V trim: 5 bases; J trim: 8 bases; unmatched bases: 4. From a lookup of the germline V gene, CDR1 and CDR2 are KGHSH and LQKENI. Note on this clone: Its antigen target is currently unknown. Nothing much larger sits one base from this clone, and base qualities are not available.

The immunoSEQ Assay, a bias-controlled multiplex PCR, was used to amplify TCRbeta CDR3 regions from genomic DNA. In the paper's pipeline: Nucleated cell counts per sample were estimated from amplification of reference gene primers within the assay. To quantify the absolute abundance of each unique TCRbeta CDR3 rearrangement, sequence reads were collapsed and filtered. For each sample, productive Simpson clonality was calculated as the square root of Simpson's diversity index across productive rearrangements. TCRdb took over this immuneACCESS table, retaining in-frame rearrangements with V and J assigned. Such tables are incomplete; in checked studies, under half of the missing clones stem from an unresolved V gene, and the remainder is unexplained. V, J and clone size are taken as reported in that table, and D and trimming were inferred from the DNA itself. This sample is represented by 90,000 to 150,000 clones; roughly 82% of them were singletons. The ten top clones hold 9% to 13% of the sample.

Each collaborating institution followed its own protocols to collect whole blood in K2EDTA tubes. For TCRbeta analysis, collaborators shipped samples in one of three forms: frozen whole blood, isolated PBMCs, or DNA extracted from either of those sample types. The chain couples TRBV18 to TRBJ1-2; 8 nucleotides in the junction match TRBD1. The sample taken for sequencing was peripheral blood. The TCR was taken from a human donor in a cohort sampled during active COVID-19. In nucleotide form, the sequence is TGTGCCAGCTCAACACGACAGGGGGGCTACACCTTC. This is translated as CASSTRQGGYTF.